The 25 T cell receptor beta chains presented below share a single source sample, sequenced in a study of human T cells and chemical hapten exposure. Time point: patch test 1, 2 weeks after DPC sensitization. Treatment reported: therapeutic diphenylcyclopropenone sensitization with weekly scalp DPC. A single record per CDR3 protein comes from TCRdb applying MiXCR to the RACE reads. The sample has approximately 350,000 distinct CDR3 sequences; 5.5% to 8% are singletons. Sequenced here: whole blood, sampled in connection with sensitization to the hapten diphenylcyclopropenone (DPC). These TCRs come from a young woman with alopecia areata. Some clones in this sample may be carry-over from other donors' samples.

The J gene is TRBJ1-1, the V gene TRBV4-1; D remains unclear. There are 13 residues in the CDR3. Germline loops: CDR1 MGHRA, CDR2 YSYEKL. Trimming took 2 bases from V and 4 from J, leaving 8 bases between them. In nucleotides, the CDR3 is TGCGCCAGCAGCCAATATACGGGCACTGAAGCTTTCTTT. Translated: CASSQYTGTEAFF.

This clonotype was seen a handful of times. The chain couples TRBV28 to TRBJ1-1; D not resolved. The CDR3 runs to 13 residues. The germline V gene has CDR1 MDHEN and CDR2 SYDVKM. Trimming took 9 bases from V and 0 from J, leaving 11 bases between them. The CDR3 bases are TGTGCCAGTGGCGGAATGGTGAACACTGAAGCTTTCTTT. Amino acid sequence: CASGGMVNTEAFF. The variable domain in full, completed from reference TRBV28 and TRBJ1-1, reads DVKVTQSSRYLVKRTGEKVFLECVQDMDHENMFWYRQDPGLGLRLIYFSYDVKMKEKGDIPEGYSVSREKKERFSLILESASTNQTSMYLCASGGMVNTEAFFGQGTRLTVV.

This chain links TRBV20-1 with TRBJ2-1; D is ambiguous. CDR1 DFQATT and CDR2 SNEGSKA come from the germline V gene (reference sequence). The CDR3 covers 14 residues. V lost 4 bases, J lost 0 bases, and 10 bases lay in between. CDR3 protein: CSATWESSYNEQFF. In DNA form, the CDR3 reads TGCAGTGCTACTTGGGAAAGCTCCTACAATGAGCAGTTCTTC.

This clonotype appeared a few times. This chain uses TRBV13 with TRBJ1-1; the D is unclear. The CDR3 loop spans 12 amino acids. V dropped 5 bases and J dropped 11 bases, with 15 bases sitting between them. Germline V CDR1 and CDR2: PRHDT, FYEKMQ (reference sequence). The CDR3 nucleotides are TGTGCCAGCAGCCACAACTATGACGGGGCTTTCTTT. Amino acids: CASSHNYDGAFF.

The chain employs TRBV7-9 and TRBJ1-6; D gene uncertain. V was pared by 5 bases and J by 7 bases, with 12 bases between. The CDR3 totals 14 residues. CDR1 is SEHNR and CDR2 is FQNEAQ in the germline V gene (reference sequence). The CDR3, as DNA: TGTGCCAGCAGCCACGGACGGGGAAATTCACCCCTCCACTTT. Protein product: CASSHGRGNSPLHF.

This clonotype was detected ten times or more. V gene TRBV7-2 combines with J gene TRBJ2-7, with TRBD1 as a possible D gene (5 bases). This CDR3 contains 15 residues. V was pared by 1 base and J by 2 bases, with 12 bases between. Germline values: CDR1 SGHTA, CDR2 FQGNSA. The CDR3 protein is CASSLVGQGTYEQYF. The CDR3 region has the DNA TGTGCCAGCAGCTTAGTTGGGCAGGGCACCTACGAGCAGTACTTC.

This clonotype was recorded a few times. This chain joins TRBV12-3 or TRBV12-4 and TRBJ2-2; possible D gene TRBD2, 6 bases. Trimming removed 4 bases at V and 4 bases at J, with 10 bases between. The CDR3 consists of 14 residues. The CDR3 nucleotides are TGTGCCAGCAGTTGGGACTTTAGCACCGGGGAGCTGTTTTTT. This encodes CASSWDFSTGELFF.

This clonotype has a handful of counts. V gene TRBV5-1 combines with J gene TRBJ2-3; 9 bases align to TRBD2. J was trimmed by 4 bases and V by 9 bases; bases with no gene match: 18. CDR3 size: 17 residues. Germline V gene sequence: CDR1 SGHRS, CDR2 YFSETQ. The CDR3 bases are TGCGCCACAGCAACAGGCCTCCTAGCGGGGTTGGCAGATACGCAGTATTTT. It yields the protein CATATGLLAGLADTQYF. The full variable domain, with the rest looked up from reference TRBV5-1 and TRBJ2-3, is KAGVTQTPRYLIKTRGQQVTLSCSPISGHRSVSWYQQTPGQGLQFLFEYFSETQRNKGNFPGRFSGRQFSNSRSEMNVSTLELGDSALYLCATATGLLAGLADTQYFGPGTRLTVL.

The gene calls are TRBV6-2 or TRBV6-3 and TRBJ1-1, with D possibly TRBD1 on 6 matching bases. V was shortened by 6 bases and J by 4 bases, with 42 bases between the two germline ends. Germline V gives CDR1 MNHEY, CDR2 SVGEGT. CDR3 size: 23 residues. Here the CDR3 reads CASRNDHLGRGRNQIVDGTEAFF. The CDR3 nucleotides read TGTGCCAGCAGGAACGACCACCTGGGCAGGGGTCGAAACCAAATTGTTGATGGCACTGAAGCTTTCTTT.

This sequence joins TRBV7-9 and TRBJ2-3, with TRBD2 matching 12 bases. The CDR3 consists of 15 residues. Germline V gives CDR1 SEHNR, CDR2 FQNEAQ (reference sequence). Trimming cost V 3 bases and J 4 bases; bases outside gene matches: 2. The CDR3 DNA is TGTGCCAGCAGCTTTCTAGCGGGGGGGCCAGATACGCAGTATTTT. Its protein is CASSFLAGGPDTQYF.

In DNA form, the CDR3 reads TGTGCCACGGGAGGCGGGGACTTATCCTACAATGAGCAGTTCTTC. Translated, it gives CATGGGDLSYNEQFF. The genes are TRBV24-1 and TRBJ2-1; D might be TRBD2 (6 bases). V dropped 10 bases and J dropped 1 base, with 16 bases sitting between them. Germline CDR1 and CDR2: KGHDR and SFDVKD. The CDR3 runs 15 residues.

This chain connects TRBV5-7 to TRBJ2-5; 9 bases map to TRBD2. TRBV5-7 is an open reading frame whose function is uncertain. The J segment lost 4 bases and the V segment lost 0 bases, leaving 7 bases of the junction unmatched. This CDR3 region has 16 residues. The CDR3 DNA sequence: TGTGCCAGCAGCTTGGCTAGCGGGGCTTCCCGAGAGACCCAGTACTTC. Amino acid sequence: CASSLASGASRETQYF.

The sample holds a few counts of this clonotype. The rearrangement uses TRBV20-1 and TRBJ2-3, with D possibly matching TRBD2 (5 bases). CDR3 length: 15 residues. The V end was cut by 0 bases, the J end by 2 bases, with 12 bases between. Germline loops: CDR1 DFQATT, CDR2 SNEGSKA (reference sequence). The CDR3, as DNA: TGCAGTGCTAGAGATAGCCAGCGGACCACAGATACGCAGTATTTT. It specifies CSARDSQRTTDTQYF.

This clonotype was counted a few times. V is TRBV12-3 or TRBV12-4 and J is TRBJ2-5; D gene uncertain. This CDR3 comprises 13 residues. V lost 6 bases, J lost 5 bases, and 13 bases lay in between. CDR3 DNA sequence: TGTGCCAGCAGCCCCTTTTTGGAGGAGACCCAGTACTTC. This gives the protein CASSPFLEETQYF.

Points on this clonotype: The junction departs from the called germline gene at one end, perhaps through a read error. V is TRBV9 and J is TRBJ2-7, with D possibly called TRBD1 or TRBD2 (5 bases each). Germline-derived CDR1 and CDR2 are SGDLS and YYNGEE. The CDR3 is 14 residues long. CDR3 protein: CASSVGGGAYAQYF. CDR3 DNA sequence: TGTGCCAGCAGCGTAGGTGGGGGTGCCTACGCGCAGTACTTC. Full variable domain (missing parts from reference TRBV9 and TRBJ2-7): DSGVTQTPKHLITATGQRVTLRCSPRSGDLSVYWYQQSLDQGLQFLIQYYNGEERAKGNILERFSAQQFPDLHSELNLSSLELGDSALYFCASSVGGGAYAQYFGPGTRLTVT.

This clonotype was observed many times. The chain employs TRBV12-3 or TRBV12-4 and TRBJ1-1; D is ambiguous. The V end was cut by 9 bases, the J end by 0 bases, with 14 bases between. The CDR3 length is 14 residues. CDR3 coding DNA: TGTGCCAGACTAAGGGCTTCTTTGAACACTGAAGCTTTCTTT. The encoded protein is CARLRASLNTEAFF.

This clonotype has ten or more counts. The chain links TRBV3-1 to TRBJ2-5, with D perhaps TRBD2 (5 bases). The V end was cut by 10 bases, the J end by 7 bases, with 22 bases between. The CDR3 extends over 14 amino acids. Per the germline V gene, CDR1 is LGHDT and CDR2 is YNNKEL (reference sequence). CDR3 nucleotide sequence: TGTGCCACCATACATCGGGGAGCCGAAGGGACCCAGTACTTC. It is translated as CATIHRGAEGTQYF.

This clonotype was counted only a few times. CDR3 loop: CASSSLLDKQYF. DNA for the CDR3: TGTGCCAGCAGCTCATTACTCGATAAGCAGTACTTC. This chain joins TRBV7-2 and TRBJ2-7; no reliable D call. From germline, CDR1 is SGHTA and CDR2 FQGNSA. This CDR3 has 12 amino acids. Trimming left V 4 bases short and J 8 bases short, with 12 bases between.

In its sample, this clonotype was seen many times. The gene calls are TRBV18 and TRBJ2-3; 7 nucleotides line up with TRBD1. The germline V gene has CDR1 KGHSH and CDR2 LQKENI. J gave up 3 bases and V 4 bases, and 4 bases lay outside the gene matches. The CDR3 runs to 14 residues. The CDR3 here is CASSLGQATDTQYF. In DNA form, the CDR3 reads TGTGCCAGCTCACTCGGACAGGCTACAGATACGCAGTATTTT.

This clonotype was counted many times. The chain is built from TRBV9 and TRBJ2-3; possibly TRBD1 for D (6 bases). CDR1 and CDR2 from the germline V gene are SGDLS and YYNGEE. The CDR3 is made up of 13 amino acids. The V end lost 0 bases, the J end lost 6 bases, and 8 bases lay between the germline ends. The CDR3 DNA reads TGTGCCAGCAGCGTAGGGGACAAGGATACGCAGTATTTT. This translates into CASSVGDKDTQYF.

The CDR3 reads CASSLAGSLGPEAFF. In DNA form, the CDR3 reads TGCGCCAGCAGCTTGGCTGGATCTTTAGGGCCTGAAGCTTTCTTT. The chain couples TRBV5-1 to TRBJ1-1; D not certain. The germline V gene encodes CDR1 SGHRS and CDR2 YFSETQ. This CDR3 region has 15 residues. V was clipped by 0 bases and J by 6 bases, with 15 bases between them.

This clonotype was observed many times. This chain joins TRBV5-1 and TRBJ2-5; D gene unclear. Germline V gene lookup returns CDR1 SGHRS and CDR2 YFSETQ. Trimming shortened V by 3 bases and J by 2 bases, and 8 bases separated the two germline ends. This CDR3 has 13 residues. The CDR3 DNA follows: TGCGCCAGCAGCTCCCCCGGACAAGAGACCCAGTACTTC. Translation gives CASSSPGQETQYF. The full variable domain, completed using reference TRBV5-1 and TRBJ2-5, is KAGVTQTPRYLIKTRGQQVTLSCSPISGHRSVSWYQQTPGQGLQFLFEYFSETQRNKGNFPGRFSGRQFSNSRSEMNVSTLELGDSALYLCASSSPGQETQYFGPGTRLLVL.

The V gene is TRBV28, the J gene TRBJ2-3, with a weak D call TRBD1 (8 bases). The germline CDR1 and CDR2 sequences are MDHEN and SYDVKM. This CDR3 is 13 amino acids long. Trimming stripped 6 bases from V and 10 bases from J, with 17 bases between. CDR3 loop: CASRGLQGDAQYF. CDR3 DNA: TGTGCCAGCAGGGGACTACAGGGGGATGCGCAGTATTTT.

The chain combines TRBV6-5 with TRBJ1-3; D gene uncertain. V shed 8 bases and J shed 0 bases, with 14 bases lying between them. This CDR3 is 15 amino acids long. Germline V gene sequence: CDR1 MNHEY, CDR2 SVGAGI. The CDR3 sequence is CASCESLRSGNTIYF. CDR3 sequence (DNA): TGTGCCAGCTGTGAAAGCCTCCGCTCTGGAAACACCATATATTTT.

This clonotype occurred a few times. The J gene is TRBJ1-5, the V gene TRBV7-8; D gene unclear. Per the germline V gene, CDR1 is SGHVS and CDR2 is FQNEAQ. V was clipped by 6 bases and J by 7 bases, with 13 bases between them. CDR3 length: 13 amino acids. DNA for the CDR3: TGTGCCAGCAGTCCTGCGGTAAAGCAGCCCCAGCATTTT. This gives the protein CASSPAVKQPQHF.